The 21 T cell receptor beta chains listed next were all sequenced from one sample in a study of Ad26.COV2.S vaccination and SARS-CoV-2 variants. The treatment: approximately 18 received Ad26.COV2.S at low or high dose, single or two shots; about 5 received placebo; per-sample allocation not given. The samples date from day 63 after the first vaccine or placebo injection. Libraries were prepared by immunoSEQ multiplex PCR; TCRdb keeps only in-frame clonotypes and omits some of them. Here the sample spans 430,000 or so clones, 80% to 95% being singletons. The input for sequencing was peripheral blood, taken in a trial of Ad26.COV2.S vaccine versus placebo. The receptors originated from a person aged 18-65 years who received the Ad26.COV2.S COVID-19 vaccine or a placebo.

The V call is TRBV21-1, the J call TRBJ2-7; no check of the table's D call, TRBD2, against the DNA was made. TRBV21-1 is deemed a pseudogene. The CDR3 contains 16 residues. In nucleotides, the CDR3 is TGTGCCAGCAGCCCTTGGGGGACTAGCGGGTACCACGAGCAGTACTTC. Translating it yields CASSPWGTSGYHEQYF.

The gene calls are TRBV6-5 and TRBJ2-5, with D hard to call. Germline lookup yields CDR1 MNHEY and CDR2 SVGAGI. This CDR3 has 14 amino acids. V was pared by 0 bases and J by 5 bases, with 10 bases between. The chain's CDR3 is CASSYSTVGETQYF. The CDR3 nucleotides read TGTGCCAGCAGTTACTCGACGGTGGGGGAGACCCAGTACTTC.

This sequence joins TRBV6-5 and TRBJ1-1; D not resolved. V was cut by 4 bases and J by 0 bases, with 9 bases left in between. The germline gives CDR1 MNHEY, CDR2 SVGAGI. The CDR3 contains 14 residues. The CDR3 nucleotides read TGTGCCAGCAGTTCCCTCAGCTTGAACACTGAAGCTTTCTTT. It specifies CASSSLSLNTEAFF.

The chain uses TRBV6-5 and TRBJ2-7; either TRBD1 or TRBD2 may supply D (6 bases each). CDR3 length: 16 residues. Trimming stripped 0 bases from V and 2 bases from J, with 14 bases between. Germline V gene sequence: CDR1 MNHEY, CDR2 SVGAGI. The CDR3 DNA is TGTGCCAGCAGTTACTCGGCGGGGACACCCCCCTACGAGCAGTACTTC. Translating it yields CASSYSAGTPPYEQYF.

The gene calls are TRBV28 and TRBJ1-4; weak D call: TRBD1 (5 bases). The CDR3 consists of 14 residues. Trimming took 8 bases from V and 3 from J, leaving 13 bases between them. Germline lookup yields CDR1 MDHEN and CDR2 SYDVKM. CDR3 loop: CASGSGGANEKLFF. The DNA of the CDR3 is TGTGCCAGCGGCTCGGGGGGGGCTAATGAAAAACTGTTTTTT.

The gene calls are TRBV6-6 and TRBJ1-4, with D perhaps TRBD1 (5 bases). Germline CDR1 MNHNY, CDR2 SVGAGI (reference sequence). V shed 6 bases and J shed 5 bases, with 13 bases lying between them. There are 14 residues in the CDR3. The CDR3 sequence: CASRMDTSNEKLFF. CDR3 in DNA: TGTGCCAGCAGAATGGACACCTCAAATGAAAAACTGTTTTTT.

In nucleotides, the CDR3 is TGTGCCAGCAGCGTAGCGGGGCAGGGAGGCACAGATACGCAGTATTTT. The encoded protein is CASSVAGQGGTDTQYF. The V gene is TRBV9, the J gene TRBJ2-3; perhaps D is TRBD1 or TRBD2 (5 bases each). V was trimmed by 0 bases and J by 1 base, leaving 12 bases between them. Germline V lookup: CDR1 SGDLS, CDR2 YYNGEE. This CDR3 region has 16 residues. Drawing the rest from reference TRBV9 and TRBJ2-3, the complete variable domain is DSGVTQTPKHLITATGQRVTLRCSPRSGDLSVYWYQQSLDQGLQFLIQYYNGEERAKGNILERFSAQQFPDLHSELNLSSLELGDSALYFCASSVAGQGGTDTQYFGPGTRLTVL.

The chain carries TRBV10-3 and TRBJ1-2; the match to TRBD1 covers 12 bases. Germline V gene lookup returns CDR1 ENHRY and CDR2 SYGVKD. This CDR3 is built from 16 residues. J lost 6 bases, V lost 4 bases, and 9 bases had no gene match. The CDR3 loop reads CAISAGQGAMDNGYTF. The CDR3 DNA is TGTGCCATCAGTGCGGGACAGGGGGCGATGGATAATGGCTACACCTTC.

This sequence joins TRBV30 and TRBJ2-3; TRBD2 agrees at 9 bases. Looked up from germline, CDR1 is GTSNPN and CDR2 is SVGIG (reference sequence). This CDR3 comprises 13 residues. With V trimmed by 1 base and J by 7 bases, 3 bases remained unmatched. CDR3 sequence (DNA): TGTGCCTGGAGTGCGACTAGCGGAAATACGCAGTATTTT. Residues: CAWSATSGNTQYF.

The CDR3, as DNA: TGTGCCTGGAGTGTTTGGAGTGGGGGGGGAGGAACAGATACGCAGTATTTT. It codes for CAWSVWSGGGGTDTQYF. V usage is TRBV30 and J usage is TRBJ2-3; TRBD2 matches 7 bases. J gave up 3 bases and V 0 bases, and 12 bases lay outside the gene matches. The germline CDR1 and CDR2 sequences are GTSNPN and SVGIG (reference sequence). The CDR3 spans 17 residues.

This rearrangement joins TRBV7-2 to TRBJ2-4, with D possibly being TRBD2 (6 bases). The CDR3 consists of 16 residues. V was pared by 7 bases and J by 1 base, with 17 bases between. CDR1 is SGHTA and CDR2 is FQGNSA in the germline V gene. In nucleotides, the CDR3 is TGTGCCAGCACATTCGTCGGGAGAGGGGCCAAAAACATTCAGTACTTC. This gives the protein CASTFVGRGAKNIQYF. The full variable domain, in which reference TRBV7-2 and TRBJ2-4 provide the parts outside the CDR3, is GAGVSQSPSNKVTEKGKDVELRCDPISGHTALYWYRQSLGQGLEFLIYFQGNSAPDKSGLPSDRFSAERTGGSVSTLTIQRTQQEDSAVYLCASTFVGRGAKNIQYFGAGTRLSVL.

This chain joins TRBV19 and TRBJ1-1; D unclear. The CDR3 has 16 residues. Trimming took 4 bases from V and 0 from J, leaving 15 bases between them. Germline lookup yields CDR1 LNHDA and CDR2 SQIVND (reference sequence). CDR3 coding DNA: TGTGCCAGTAGTACTCCACCCACAGTCATGAACACTGAAGCTTTCTTT. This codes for CASSTPPTVMNTEAFF.

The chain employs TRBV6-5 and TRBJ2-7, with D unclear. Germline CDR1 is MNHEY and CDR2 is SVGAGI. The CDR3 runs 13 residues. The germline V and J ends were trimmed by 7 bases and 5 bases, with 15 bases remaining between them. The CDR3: CASKGRVGNEQYF. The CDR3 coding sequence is TGTGCCAGCAAAGGAAGGGTGGGGAACGAGCAGTACTTC.

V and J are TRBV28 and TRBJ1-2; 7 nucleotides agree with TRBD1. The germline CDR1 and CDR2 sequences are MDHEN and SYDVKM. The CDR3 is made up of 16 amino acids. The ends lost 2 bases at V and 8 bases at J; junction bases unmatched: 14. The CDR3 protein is CASSLSVVEGAGGYTF. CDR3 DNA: TGTGCCAGCAGTTTAAGCGTTGTGGAGGGGGCCGGGGGCTACACCTTC.

CDR3: CASSADPGSYNEQFF. The CDR3 DNA reads TGTGCCAGCAGCGCGGACCCGGGCTCCTACAATGAGCAGTTCTTC. This rearrangement joins TRBV9 to TRBJ2-1; D unclear. Trimming cost V 3 bases and J 0 bases, with 10 bases left between them. Germline-derived CDR1 and CDR2 are SGDLS and YYNGEE. The CDR3 is 15 residues long.

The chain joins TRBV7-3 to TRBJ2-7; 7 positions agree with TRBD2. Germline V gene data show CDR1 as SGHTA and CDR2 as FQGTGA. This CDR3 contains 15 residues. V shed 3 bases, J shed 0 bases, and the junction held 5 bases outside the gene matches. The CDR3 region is CASSLFAGASYEQYF. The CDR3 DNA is TGTGCCAGCAGCTTGTTTGCGGGAGCCTCCTACGAGCAGTACTTC.

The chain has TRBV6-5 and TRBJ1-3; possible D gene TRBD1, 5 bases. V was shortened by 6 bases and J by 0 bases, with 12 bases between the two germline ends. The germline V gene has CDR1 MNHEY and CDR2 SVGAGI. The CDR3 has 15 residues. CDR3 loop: CASRPPGASGNTIYF. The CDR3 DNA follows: TGTGCCAGCAGACCCCCTGGGGCCTCTGGAAACACCATATATTTT.

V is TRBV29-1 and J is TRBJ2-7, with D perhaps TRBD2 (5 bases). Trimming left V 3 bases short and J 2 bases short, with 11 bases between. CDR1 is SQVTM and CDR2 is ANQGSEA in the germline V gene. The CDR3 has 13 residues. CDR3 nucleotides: TGCAGCGTTGATCTCGGGAAAGCCTACGAGCAGTACTTC. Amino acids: CSVDLGKAYEQYF.

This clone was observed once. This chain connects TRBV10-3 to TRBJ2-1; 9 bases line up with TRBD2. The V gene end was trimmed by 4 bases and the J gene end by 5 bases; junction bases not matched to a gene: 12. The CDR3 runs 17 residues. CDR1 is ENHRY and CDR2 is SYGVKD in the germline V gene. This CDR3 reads CAISGTSTGLAHNEQFF. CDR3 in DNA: TGTGCCATCAGTGGGACCTCTACGGGACTAGCCCACAATGAGCAGTTCTTC.

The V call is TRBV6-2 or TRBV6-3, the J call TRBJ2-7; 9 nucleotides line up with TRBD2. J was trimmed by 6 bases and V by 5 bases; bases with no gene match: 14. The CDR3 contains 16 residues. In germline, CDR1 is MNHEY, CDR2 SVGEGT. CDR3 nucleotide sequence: TGTGCCAGCAGTGTCCGGAACGCGGGAGGGCGAAGCGAGCAGTACTTC. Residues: CASSVRNAGGRSEQYF.

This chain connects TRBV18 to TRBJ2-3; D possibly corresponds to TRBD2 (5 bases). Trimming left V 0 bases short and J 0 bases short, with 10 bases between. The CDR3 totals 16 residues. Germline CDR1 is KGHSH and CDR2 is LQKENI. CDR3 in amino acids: CASSPPATRSTDTQYF. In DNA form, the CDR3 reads TGTGCCAGCTCACCACCGGCAACTAGGAGCACAGATACGCAGTATTTT.